One and the same sample provided the 28 T cell receptor beta chains below, sequenced in a study of cytomegalovirus exposure and HLA in healthy donors. With 60 Vbeta and 13 Jbeta primers, the PCR was carried out. Repertoires were generated with immunoSEQ multiplex PCR, while TCRdb's copy carries only in-frame clones and drops some. The sample includes 70,000 to 100,000 clones, 80% of them seen just once. Sequencing was done on a sample of PBMCs. These receptors were taken from a man between 18 and 29 years old in good health and CMV-seronegative.

The rearrangement joins TRBV14 to TRBJ2-2; 9 bases agree with TRBD2. The J segment lost 5 bases and the V segment lost 4 bases, leaving 8 bases of the junction unmatched. CDR3 length: 16 amino acids. In germline, CDR1 is SGHDN, CDR2 FVKESK. The CDR3: CASSPSGGRMTGELFF. CDR3 nucleotide sequence: TGTGCCAGCAGCCCAAGCGGGGGGCGAATGACCGGGGAGCTGTTTTTT.

The chain is built from TRBV7-9 and TRBJ2-7, with D possibly matching TRBD2 (5 bases). Deletions cut 2 bases from V and 6 bases from J, with 17 bases between. CDR1 SEHNR and CDR2 FQNEAQ come from the germline V gene (reference sequence). CDR3 length: 15 amino acids. The chain's CDR3 is CASSLKGLAPSEQYF. CDR3 coding DNA: TGTGCCAGCAGCTTAAAGGGCCTAGCACCTTCCGAGCAGTACTTC.

This clone appeared once. This chain joins TRBV30 and TRBJ2-7; D not certain. The CDR3 sequence is 13 residues long. Trimming stripped 4 bases from V and 3 bases from J, with 13 bases between. Germline assignment: CDR1 GTSNPN and CDR2 SVGIG (reference sequence). The CDR3 DNA sequence: TGTGCCTGGACCAACAGTGGGCTCTACGAGCAGTACTTC. Its protein product is CAWTNSGLYEQYF.

This chain's CDR3 is CASRELGGGAAEAFF. As DNA, the CDR3 is TGTGCCAGCAGGGAATTGGGGGGTGGGGCCGCTGAAGCTTTCTTT. This chain links TRBV5-5 with TRBJ1-1, with D maybe TRBD1 (5 bases). The germline gives CDR1 SGHKS, CDR2 YYEKEE (reference sequence). V was trimmed by 5 bases and J by 6 bases, leaving 20 bases between them. The CDR3 has 15 residues. The variable domain in full, with the rest retrieved from reference TRBV5-5 and TRBJ1-1, is DAGVTQSPTHLIKTRGQQVTLRCSPISGHKSVSWYQQVLGQGPQFIFQYYEKEERGRGNFPDRFSARQFPNYSSELNVNALLLGDSALYLCASRELGGGAAEAFFGQGTRLTVV.

This rearrangement joins TRBV7-9 to TRBJ2-7; tentatively, D is TRBD1 (5 bases). V was trimmed by 5 bases and J by 0 bases, leaving 11 bases between them. CDR3 length: 14 residues. The germline V gene has CDR1 SEHNR and CDR2 FQNEAQ (reference sequence). CDR3 protein: CASSETVNSYEQYF. In DNA form, the CDR3 reads TGTGCCAGCAGCGAGACAGTAAACTCCTACGAGCAGTACTTC.

This clone was detected a few times. The chain couples TRBV6-1 to TRBJ1-2; 7 bases map to TRBD1. Germline V gene data show CDR1 as MNHNS and CDR2 as SASEGT. The V segment lost 6 bases and the J segment 6 bases; nucleotides outside the gene matches: 13. CDR3 size: 15 residues. CDR3 region: CASRTGDSSPDGYTF. For the CDR3, the DNA is TGTGCCAGCAGAACCGGGGACAGCTCCCCGGATGGCTACACCTTC.

The chain joins TRBV6-1 to TRBJ1-1, with a tentative D call TRBD1 (5 bases). Trimming pared 5 bases from V and 0 bases from J, leaving 13 bases between. The CDR3 contains 15 residues. CDR1 and CDR2 (germline): MNHNS, SASEGT. The CDR3 loop reads CASSPGRVMNTEAFF. The CDR3 DNA reads TGTGCCAGCAGTCCCGGCAGGGTGATGAACACTGAAGCTTTCTTT.

In regard to this clone: The junction and the germline gene differ at one end; a read error may be behind it. The rearrangement joins TRBV7-9 to TRBJ1-4; D remains ambiguous. CDR1 is SEHNR, CDR2 FQNEAQ, per germline (reference sequence). This CDR3 is built from 12 residues. The CDR3 spells CSSSLTGEKLFF. CDR3 DNA sequence: TGTTCCAGCAGCTTAACGGGGGAAAAACTGTTTTTT.

V gene TRBV30 combines with J gene TRBJ1-2; perhaps TRBD1 as D (6 bases). The CDR3 consists of 13 residues. Germline CDR1 and CDR2: GTSNPN and SVGIG (reference sequence). Trimming cost V 4 bases and J 8 bases, with 17 bases left between them. CDR3 sequence: CAWNPGGAEGYTF. As DNA, the CDR3 is TGTGCCTGGAATCCCGGGGGGGCGGAGGGCTACACCTTC.

DNA for the CDR3: TGTGCCAGCAGTTACTCGGGGTTTGGGGGGTCACCCCTCCACTTT. Translated, it gives CASSYSGFGGSPLHF. The J gene is TRBJ1-6, the V gene TRBV6-5, with D perhaps TRBD1 (5 bases). The CDR3 extends over 15 amino acids. Germline V gene lookup returns CDR1 MNHEY and CDR2 SVGAGI. V was shortened by 0 bases and J by 10 bases, with 13 bases between the two germline ends.

The chain uses TRBV6-5 and TRBJ1-5; the D is unclear. Trimming removed 5 bases from V and 9 bases from J, with 14 bases in between. Germline CDR1 and CDR2: MNHEY and SVGAGI. The CDR3 has 13 amino acids. The CDR3 nucleotides are TGTGCCAGCAGTGCCGACGGGATACGGCCCCAGCATTTT. The encoded protein is CASSADGIRPQHF.

The V gene is TRBV27, the J gene TRBJ2-5; maybe TRBD2 (5 bases). Germline V gene data show CDR1 as MNHEY and CDR2 as SMNVEV (reference sequence). This CDR3 comprises 14 residues. With 6 bases removed from V and 1 base from J, the gap between germline ends came to 12 bases. The chain's CDR3 is CASRAGRVQETQYF. The CDR3 coding sequence is TGTGCCAGCAGGGCCGGGCGGGTCCAAGAGACCCAGTACTTC.

In its sample, this clone was seen a few times. The V gene is TRBV9, the J gene TRBJ1-2; 8 nucleotides match TRBD1. Germline lookup yields CDR1 SGDLS and CDR2 YYNGEE. After removal of 5 bases from V and 10 bases from J, the junction contained 10 bases not matched to a gene. CDR3 size: 13 residues. CDR3: CASRAGQGGDYTF. The DNA for the CDR3 is TGTGCCAGCAGGGCCGGACAGGGAGGTGACTACACCTTC. Complete variable domain (other parts from reference TRBV9 and TRBJ1-2): DSGVTQTPKHLITATGQRVTLRCSPRSGDLSVYWYQQSLDQGLQFLIQYYNGEERAKGNILERFSAQQFPDLHSELNLSSLELGDSALYFCASRAGQGGDYTFGSGTRLTVV.

The V gene is TRBV7-2, the J gene TRBJ2-5, with 7 bases fitting TRBD1. V trimming: 0 bases; J trimming: 2 bases; junction bases outside the gene matches: 3. The germline V gene encodes CDR1 SGHTA and CDR2 FQGNSA. The CDR3 spans 15 residues. The CDR3 DNA is TGTGCCAGCAGCTTAGCACGGGACAGACAAGAGACCCAGTACTTC. Translated: CASSLARDRQETQYF.

The J gene is TRBJ2-1, the V gene TRBV19, with a possible D match to TRBD2 (6 bases). Germline V lookup: CDR1 LNHDA, CDR2 SQIVND (reference sequence). This CDR3 contains 15 residues. With 3 bases removed from V and 2 bases from J, the gap between germline ends came to 11 bases. The CDR3 loop is CASSIGSATYNEQFF. In nucleotides, the CDR3 is TGTGCCAGTAGTATCGGGAGTGCTACCTACAATGAGCAGTTCTTC. Variable domain in full (rest from reference TRBV19 and TRBJ2-1): DGGITQSPKYLFRKEGQNVTLSCEQNLNHDAMYWYRQDPGQGLRLIYYSQIVNDFQKGDIAEGYSVSREKKESFPLTVTSAQKNPTAFYLCASSIGSATYNEQFFGPGTRLTVL.

The V gene is TRBV18, the J gene TRBJ1-2; D not resolved. The CDR3 runs 14 residues. The germline V gene has CDR1 KGHSH and CDR2 LQKENI. V lost 3 bases and J lost 8, with 16 bases in between. The CDR3 is CASSPPVRARGYTF. The CDR3 DNA sequence: TGTGCCAGCTCACCTCCTGTGAGGGCGAGAGGCTACACCTTC.

The V call is TRBV15, the J call TRBJ2-1; no firm D call. CDR1 and CDR2 (germline): LNHNV, YYDKDF (reference sequence). The length of the CDR3 is 17 residues. Trimming left V 3 bases short and J 0 bases short, with 15 bases between. The CDR3 DNA is TGTGCCACCAGCAGCCCAGTGGAGCAGAGCTCCTACAATGAGCAGTTCTTC. Its translation is CATSSPVEQSSYNEQFF.

The gene calls are TRBV27 and TRBJ2-6; D ambiguous. V lost 5 bases to trimming and J lost 0 bases, with 17 bases between them. The germline CDR1 and CDR2 sequences are MNHEY and SMNVEV (reference sequence). The CDR3 has 18 amino acids. This chain's CDR3 is CASSASLRFYSGANVLTF. DNA for the CDR3: TGTGCCAGCAGTGCCTCCCTTCGGTTTTACTCTGGGGCCAACGTCCTGACTTTC.

This clone was recorded a few times. The chain joins TRBV5-1 to TRBJ1-1; TRBD1 matches at 7 bases. The CDR3 is 14 amino acids. V was clipped by 3 bases and J by 3 bases; unmatched bases: 5. Germline values: CDR1 SGHRS, CDR2 YFSETQ. The CDR3 sequence is CASSSAGTDTEAFF. The CDR3 nucleotides are TGCGCCAGCAGCTCGGCCGGGACAGACACTGAAGCTTTCTTT.

This chain links TRBV5-4 with TRBJ1-5; no clear D gene. This CDR3 contains 15 residues. CDR1 is SGHNT and CDR2 is YYREEE in the germline V gene (reference sequence). V lost 5 bases and J 0 bases, leaving 12 bases between the germline ends. The CDR3 DNA sequence: TGTGCCAGCAGTAGGGAGAGGGTTAGCAATCAGCCCCAGCATTTT. It translates to CASSRERVSNQPQHF.

The J gene is TRBJ1-6, the V gene TRBV19, with D perhaps matching TRBD1 (6 bases). The CDR3 covers 14 residues. V dropped 5 bases and J dropped 9 bases, with 14 bases sitting between them. In germline, CDR1 is LNHDA, CDR2 SQIVND (reference sequence). CDR3 region: CASSGPVRGSPLHF. The CDR3 coding sequence is TGTGCCAGTAGTGGGCCCGTCAGGGGTTCACCCCTCCACTTT.

The rearrangement links TRBV6-1 to TRBJ2-6; TRBD2 might be the D (5 bases). Per germline, CDR1 MNHNS and CDR2 SASEGT. Trimming pared 8 bases from V and 2 bases from J, leaving 10 bases between. The CDR3 covers 14 residues. The CDR3 sequence: CASPLGAGANVLTF. CDR3 nucleotides: TGTGCCAGCCCCCTCGGGGCTGGGGCCAACGTCCTGACTTTC.

The gene calls are TRBV7-9 and TRBJ1-3; D gene uncertain. There are 15 residues in the CDR3. With 5 bases removed from V and 2 bases from J, the gap between germline ends came to 13 bases. Germline lookup yields CDR1 SEHNR and CDR2 FQNEAQ (reference sequence). Here the CDR3 reads CASSRREGTGNTIYF. The CDR3 DNA is TGTGCCAGCAGCCGCCGAGAGGGTACTGGAAACACCATATATTTT.

V is TRBV14 and J is TRBJ1-1; D ambiguous. The V end lost 6 bases, the J end lost 2 bases, and 7 bases lay between the germline ends. Germline V gene sequence: CDR1 SGHDN, CDR2 FVKESK. This CDR3 spans 12 amino acids. The DNA of the CDR3 is TGTGCCAGCAGGGCTCTTAACACTGAAGCTTTCTTT. Translating gives CASRALNTEAFF.

The chain recombines TRBV29-1 with TRBJ2-5; TRBD2 matches at 10 bases. This CDR3 has 14 amino acids. Germline V CDR1 and CDR2: SQVTM, ANQGSEA. Germline trimming cut 4 bases from V and 2 bases from J; bases unmatched to any gene: 4. CDR3 loop: CSVASGGGQETQYF. The CDR3 DNA reads as TGCAGCGTTGCGAGCGGGGGGGGTCAAGAGACCCAGTACTTC.

The chain employs TRBV5-6 and TRBJ2-1, with 7 bases aligning to TRBD2. Looked up from germline, CDR1 is SGHDT and CDR2 is YYEEEE. CDR3 length: 16 residues. The V gene end was trimmed by 2 bases and the J gene end by 4 bases; junction bases not matched to a gene: 9. The CDR3 reads CASSFKWGGLYNEQFF. CDR3 bases: TGTGCCAGCAGCTTCAAGTGGGGGGGTCTATACAATGAGCAGTTCTTC.

Details on this clone: A junction boundary mismatches the germline segment, possibly from a read error. This chain uses TRBV7-9 with TRBJ2-5; possible D gene TRBD2, 7 bases. Germline V lookup: CDR1 SEHNR, CDR2 FQNEAQ (reference sequence). The CDR3 consists of 16 residues. The CDR3 DNA is TGTTCCAGCACCCTAGGGGGGTGGGGACTACAAGAGACCCAGTACTTC. Amino acids: CSSTLGGWGLQETQYF.

The chain links TRBV29-1 to TRBJ1-2, with TRBD1 as a possible D gene (6 bases). The CDR3 runs to 12 residues. The V gene lost 0 bases and the J gene lost 7 bases, with 9 bases spanning the gap. In germline, CDR1 is SQVTM, CDR2 ANQGSEA. DNA for the CDR3: TGCAGCGTTGAAGATAACAGGGCTGGCTACACCTTC. Translation: CSVEDNRAGYTF.